This T cell receptor beta chain was identified during a study of Siglec-9 on CD8 T cells in melanoma. Method: immunoSEQ multiplex PCR; TCRdb's copy keeps in-frame clones and lacks some. This table has about 36,000 clones, roughly four fifths appearing once. In the case of this clone: Its antigen remains unidentified.

The CDR3 extends over 14 amino acids. The ends were cut back, 7 bases at V and 6 bases at J, with 17 bases in the middle. Germline V lookup: CDR1 MGHDK, CDR2 SYGVNS. Regarding the study as a whole: In melanoma tumors, a Siglec-9-marked effector memory CD8+ subset reportedly appeared to accumulate.

Sample: Siglec-9- CD8+ T cells sorted from blood. The TCR was taken from a human donor in good health. The chain employs TRBV25-1 and TRBJ2-3; D assignment may be TRBD1 or TRBD2 (5 bases each). The CDR3, as DNA: TGTGCCAGCACCCCCGGGGCAGGGTGGGATACGCAGTATTTT. Its protein is CASTPGAGWDTQYF.